A selection of T cell receptor beta chains follows, all from one sample in a study of regulatory T cells in long-lasting Graves disease. MiXCR, run by TCRdb on the multiplex PCR reads, gives a single entry per CDR3 protein. This sample has 700,000 or so distinct CDR3 sequences, with around 30% found just once. This specimen consisted of peripheral blood mononuclear cells (PBMCs), obtained when the disease was refractory, from a patient treated with antithyroid drugs. These receptors were obtained from a female donor with Graves disease. CDR3s include the opening cysteine and the closing phenylalanine or tryptophan. A D gene is named only where the DNA matches it firmly. Size tells how often a clone was seen (once, few, many) or the class of an expanded clone, and some rows leave it out.

>TRBJ2-7|TRBD1|NA|TRBV5-1
CASSSRTGKFYEQYF
TGCGCCAGCAGCTCGCGGACAGGGAAGTTCTACGAGCAGTACTTC
>TRBJ1-6|NA|few|TRBV5-1
CASSLNSENNSPLHF
TGCGCCAGCAGCTTGAACAGTGAAAATAATTCACCCCTCCACTTT
>TRBJ2-1|NA|many|TRBV2
CASSEALLGYEQFF
TGTGCCAGCAGTGAAGCGCTTCTGGGCTATGAGCAGTTCTTC
>TRBJ1-5|TRBD1|few|TRBV28
CASSFSDRENQPQHF
TGTGCCAGCAGTTTTTCGGACAGGGAGAATCAGCCCCAGCATTTT
>TRBJ2-5|NA|few|TRBV3-1
CASSPLRNRKETQYF
TGTGCCAGCAGCCCCTTAAGAAACAGGAAAGAGACCCAGTACTTC
>TRBJ1-1|TRBD1|NA|TRBV6-1
CASSDGRGWTEAFF
TGTGCCAGCAGTGACGGCAGGGGGTGGACTGAAGCTTTCTTT
>TRBJ2-7|TRBD1|NA|TRBV27
CASSSDREKLGEQYF
TGTGCCAGCAGTTCGGACAGGGAAAAACTGGGCGAGCAGTACTTC
>TRBJ1-2|NA|many|TRBV7-2
CASSLGGGTYGYTF
TGTGCCAGCAGCTTAGGAGGGGGGACCTATGGCTACACCTTC
>TRBJ2-7|NA|few|TRBV7-6
CASSLTARAYEQYF
TGTGCCAGCAGCTTAACGGCCCGGGCCTACGAGCAGTACTTC
>TRBJ2-7|NA|NA|TRBV6-1
CASSKGRGEQYF
TGTGCCAGCAGTAAGGGGCGGGGCGAGCAGTACTTC